This T cell receptor (beta chain) was documented in a study of blood T cell repertoires in COVID-19. The V end lost 0 bases, the J end lost 2 bases, and 4 bases lay between the germline ends. Germline values: CDR1 SGHAT, CDR2 FQNNGV. The CDR3 consists of 13 residues. This clone was found once. TCRdb's table, derived via immunoSEQ multiplex PCR, lists solely in-frame clones and lacks some. The sample lists 35,000 to 40,000 clones, approximately 86% occurring once. This chain uses TRBV11-2 with TRBJ1-2, with D uncertain. The sample was peripheral blood. The receptor was isolated from a man aged 45-60 years with active COVID-19. The CDR3: CASSLEANYGYTF. The CDR3 nucleotides read TGTGCCAGCAGCTTAGAAGCAAACTATGGCTACACCTTC.